This TCR beta chain was observed in a study of post-analysis software for immune sequencing data. The CDR3 length is 13 residues. Trimming removed 6 bases from V and 5 bases from J, with 11 bases in between. Study-level findings and limits: Patients carried four or five TRBV segments more frequently than controls did, and TRBV5-6, TRBV5-1 and TRBV20-1 were among them. Same-batch preparations were strongly co-clustered by F measure. The normalized Chao1 diversity of multiple sclerosis patients was significantly lower than that of controls.

As for this clonotype: Its antigen is undetermined.

cDNA libraries of TCR beta carried unique molecular identifiers. Each sample of about 0.95 to 11 million input T cells yielded 500,000 or so cDNA molecules, so each molecule approximated one T cell. TCRdb fed the PCR reads into MiXCR, producing one record per CDR3 protein. The profile covers 250,000 to 300,000 distinct CDR3 sequences, with about 38% appearing a single time and around 5.2% taken by the ten largest. The receptor was isolated from a girl aged 10-17 years with multiple sclerosis. This chain joins TRBV12-3 or TRBV12-4 and TRBJ2-1, with no clear D. Sequencing was performed on blood. For the CDR3, the DNA is TGTGCCAGCAGCCCGGCTAACAACAATGAGCAGTTCTTC. Translating it yields CASSPANNNEQFF.